This TCR beta chain was sequenced for a study of shared clonotypes between healthy human individuals. Assay: immunoSEQ multiplex PCR; the TCRdb copy retains only in-frame clones and omits some. The profile shows about 690,000 clones, 90% of them singletons. This CDR3 is 16 amino acids long. Trimming took 2 bases from V and 4 from J; bases not matched to a gene: 9. CDR1 and CDR2 (germline): SNHLY, FYNNEI. The sequence was collected from a man between 18 and 35 years old in good health. Some clones in this sample may be carry-over from other donors' samples. The chain combines TRBV2 with TRBJ2-3; TRBD2 agrees at 7 bases. Source material: memory CD8+ T cells from PBMCs. Stated subset: CD45RO+ cells pooled with CCR7-negative TemRA cells. The CDR3 DNA sequence: TGTGCCAGCAGTGAATGGTCGGGAGGAGTCCCAGATACGCAGTATTTT. Residues: CASSEWSGGVPDTQYF.